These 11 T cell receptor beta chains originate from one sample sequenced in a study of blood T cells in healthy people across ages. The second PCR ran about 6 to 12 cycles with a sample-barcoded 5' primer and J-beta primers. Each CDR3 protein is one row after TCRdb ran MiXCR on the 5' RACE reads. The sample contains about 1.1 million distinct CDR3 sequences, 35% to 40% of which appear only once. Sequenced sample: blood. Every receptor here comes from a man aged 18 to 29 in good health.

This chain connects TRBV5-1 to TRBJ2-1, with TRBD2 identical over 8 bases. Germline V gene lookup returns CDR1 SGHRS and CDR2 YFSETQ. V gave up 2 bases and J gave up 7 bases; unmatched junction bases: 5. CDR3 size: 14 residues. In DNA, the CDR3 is TGCGCCAGCAGCTTTGCTCCGGGGGGGAATGAGCAGTTCTTC. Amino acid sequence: CASSFAPGGNEQFF.

The CDR3 bases are TGTGCCAGCAGTGGGGGGTCGAGCCTTTACTACGAGCAGTACTTC. It specifies CASSGGSSLYYEQYF. J is TRBJ2-4 and V is TRBV12-3 or TRBV12-4, with TRBD2 as a possible D gene (6 bases). The assigned J gene may be wrong: the sequence end matches TRBJ2-7 better. The CDR3 has 15 residues.

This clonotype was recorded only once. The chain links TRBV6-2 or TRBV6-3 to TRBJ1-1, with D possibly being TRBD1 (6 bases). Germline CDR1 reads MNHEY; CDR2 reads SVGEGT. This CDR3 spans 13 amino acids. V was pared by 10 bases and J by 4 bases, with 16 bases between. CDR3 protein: CATRREGVTEAFF. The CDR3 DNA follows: TGTGCCACCCGCCGGGAGGGGGTCACTGAAGCTTTCTTT.

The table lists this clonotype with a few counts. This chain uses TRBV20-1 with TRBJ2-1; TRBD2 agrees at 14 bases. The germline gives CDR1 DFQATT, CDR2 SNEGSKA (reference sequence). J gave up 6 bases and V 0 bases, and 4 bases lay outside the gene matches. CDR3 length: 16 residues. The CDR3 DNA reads TGCAGTGCTAGAGATTGGACTAGCGGGGGGACCAATGAGCAGTTCTTC. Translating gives CSARDWTSGGTNEQFF.

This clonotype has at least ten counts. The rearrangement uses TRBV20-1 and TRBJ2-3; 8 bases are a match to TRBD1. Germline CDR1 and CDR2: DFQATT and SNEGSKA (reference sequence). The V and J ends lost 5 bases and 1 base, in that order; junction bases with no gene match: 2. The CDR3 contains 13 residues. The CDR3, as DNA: TGCAGTGCTGGACAGGGACGCACAGATACGCAGTATTTT. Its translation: CSAGQGRTDTQYF.

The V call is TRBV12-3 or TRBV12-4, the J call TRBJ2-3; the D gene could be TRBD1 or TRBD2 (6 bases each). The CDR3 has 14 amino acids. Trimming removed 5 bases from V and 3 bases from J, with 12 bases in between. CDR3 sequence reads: CASSVRGPTDTQYF. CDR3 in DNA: TGTGCCAGCAGTGTTCGGGGGCCTACAGATACGCAGTATTTT.

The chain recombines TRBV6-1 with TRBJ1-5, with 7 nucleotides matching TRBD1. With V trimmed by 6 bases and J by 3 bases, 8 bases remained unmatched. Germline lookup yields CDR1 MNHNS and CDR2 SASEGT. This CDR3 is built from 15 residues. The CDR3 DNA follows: TGTGCCAGCAGAAGCGACAGGGTTCCCAATCAGCCCCAGCATTTT. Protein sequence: CASRSDRVPNQPQHF.

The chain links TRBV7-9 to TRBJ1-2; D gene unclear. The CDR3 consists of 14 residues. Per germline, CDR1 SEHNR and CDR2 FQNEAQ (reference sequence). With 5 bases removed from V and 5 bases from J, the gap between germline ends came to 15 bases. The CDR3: CASSLRTKGYGYTF. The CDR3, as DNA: TGTGCCAGCAGCCTAAGGACTAAGGGTTATGGCTACACCTTC.

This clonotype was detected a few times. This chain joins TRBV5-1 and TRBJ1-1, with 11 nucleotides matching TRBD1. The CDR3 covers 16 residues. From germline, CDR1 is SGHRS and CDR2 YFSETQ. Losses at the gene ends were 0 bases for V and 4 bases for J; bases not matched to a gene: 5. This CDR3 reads CASSLEGQGVGTEAFF. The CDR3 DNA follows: TGCGCCAGCAGCTTGGAGGGACAGGGGGTCGGCACTGAAGCTTTCTTT.

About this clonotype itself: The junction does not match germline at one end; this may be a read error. CDR3 amino acids: CASSQGDADNQRQHF. In DNA form, the CDR3 reads TGCGCCAGCAGCCAAGGGGACGCGGATAATCAGCGCCAGCATTTT. The rearrangement links TRBV4-1 to TRBJ1-5, with a tentative D call TRBD1 (5 bases). The CDR3 is made up of 15 amino acids. The germline CDR1 and CDR2 sequences are MGHRA and YSYEKL.

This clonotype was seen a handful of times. The CDR3 loop reads CASSPALGNLQETQYF. The CDR3 bases are TGCGCCAGCAGCCCCGCTTTGGGCAATCTACAAGAGACCCAGTACTTC. The gene calls are TRBV5-1 and TRBJ2-5; D uncertain. V was trimmed by 4 bases and J by 2 bases, leaving 18 bases between them. CDR3 length: 16 residues. Germline V gene data show CDR1 as SGHRS and CDR2 as YFSETQ.